The source of this TCR beta chain is a study of identical twins. Overall study results and limits: Sequences that were beta out-of-frame showed weaker excess twin sharing. Cord blood's abundant beta clonotypes had fewer insertions, unlike memory repertoires.

A note on this clonotype: Its antigen is unknown.

Template switching (which added a universal primer site) was used, and cDNA carried unique molecular identifiers. TCRdb recomputed calls from the 5' RACE reads with MiXCR, one row per CDR3 protein. The table has hundreds of thousands of distinct CDR3 sequences, approximately 7.3% seen once. The same data also contributed to another study, on yellow fever vaccine responses in identical twins.

This sequence was found in a woman under 30 in good health. Sequenced: CD8+ T cells sorted from blood.

CDR3 DNA sequence: TGTGCCATCAGTGTAGGGGACCGCCGGGATGAGCAGTTCTTC. As protein: CAISVGDRRDEQFF. This chain uses TRBV10-3 with TRBJ2-1, with D possibly called TRBD1 or TRBD2 (5 bases each). Between the trimmed V and J ends, which lost 4 bases and 8 bases, there was a span of 15 bases. The CDR3 is 14 amino acids. Germline CDR1 and CDR2: ENHRY and SYGVKD.